Only a few counts were recorded for the clone carrying this TCR beta chain. Its specificity is unknown. Peripheral blood samples of 9 to 10 milliliters were drawn from each donor. Then a second PCR, running roughly 7 to 11 cycles, was carried out with a sample-barcoded 5' primer and a J-beta primer mix. TCRdb reprocessed the 5' RACE reads via MiXCR and lists one record per CDR3 protein. Found here are about 1.8 million distinct CDR3 sequences, around 50% of them singletons; the top ten hold approximately 2%. This record comes from a study of blood T cells in healthy people across ages. Study findings and constraints: PBMC samples, being unsorted, prevented any conclusive comparison of naive and antigen-experienced cells.

Germline CDR1 SGHDT, CDR2 YYEEEE. The CDR3 runs 16 residues. Trimming removed 6 bases from V and 0 bases from J, with 16 bases in between. J is TRBJ2-1 and V is TRBV5-6; no clear D. This TCR was recovered from a woman aged 40 to 50 in good health. Sequencing was carried out using blood. The CDR3 DNA reads as TGTGCCAGCAACAAAGGTGACGTCAGCTCCTACAATGAGCAGTTCTTC. Translating it yields CASNKGDVSSYNEQFF.